These 7 T cell receptor beta chains came from one sample sequenced in a study of blood T cell repertoires in COVID-19. Assay used: immunoSEQ multiplex PCR; TCRdb lists only in-frame clones, some missing. The sample has 200,000 to 250,000 clones, 70% to 90% seen once. Sequenced: PBMCs or T cells enriched from blood (not recorded which). Receptors originate from a woman aged 40 to 50 with acute COVID-19.

The V gene is TRBV30, the J gene TRBJ2-7; 10 bases align to TRBD2. The CDR3 runs to 15 residues. Germline-derived CDR1 and CDR2 are GTSNPN and SVGIG (reference sequence). J was trimmed by 3 bases and V by 2 bases; bases with no gene match: 7. The CDR3 nucleotides are TGTGCCTGGAGTAAGAGGACTAGCGGACGCTACGAGCAGTACTTC. This encodes CAWSKRTSGRYEQYF.

The chain couples TRBV7-3 to TRBJ1-4, with 7 bases identical to TRBD1. Germline loops: CDR1 SGHTA, CDR2 FQGTGA. V lost 5 bases and J lost 5; bases outside the gene matches: 8. This CDR3 has 15 residues. The CDR3 reads CASSLGTDKNEKLFF. Written as DNA, the CDR3 is TGTGCCAGCAGCCTAGGGACAGATAAAAATGAAAAACTGTTTTTT.

This chain links TRBV9 with TRBJ1-5, with 9 positions matching TRBD1. The CDR3 covers 15 residues. With 0 bases clipped from V and 5 bases from J, the junction kept 3 bases outside the gene matches. Germline CDR1 SGDLS, CDR2 YYNGEE. The chain's CDR3 is CASSVEDRGDQPQHF. CDR3 DNA sequence: TGTGCCAGCAGCGTAGAGGACAGGGGAGATCAGCCCCAGCATTTT. Looking up the rest from reference TRBV9 and TRBJ1-5 gives the full variable domain: DSGVTQTPKHLITATGQRVTLRCSPRSGDLSVYWYQQSLDQGLQFLIQYYNGEERAKGNILERFSAQQFPDLHSELNLSSLELGDSALYFCASSVEDRGDQPQHFGDGTRLSIL.

This chain connects TRBV7-3 to TRBJ2-5; tentatively, D is TRBD2 (5 bases). V was pared by 4 bases and J by 5 bases, with 11 bases between. Germline V gene data show CDR1 as SGHTA and CDR2 as FQGTGA. The CDR3 consists of 13 residues. In DNA, the CDR3 is TGTGCCAGCAGCTACGGGGAAGGGGAGACCCAGTACTTC. Residues: CASSYGEGETQYF.

The table lists this clone with many counts. This sequence joins TRBV7-3 and TRBJ1-1; D is unresolved. The germline gives CDR1 SGHTA, CDR2 FQGTGA. This CDR3 has 13 residues. V dropped 5 bases and J dropped 4 bases, with 11 bases sitting between them. CDR3: CASSPPVRTEAFF. In DNA, the CDR3 is TGTGCCAGCAGCCCCCCCGTCCGCACTGAAGCTTTCTTT.

The J gene is TRBJ1-2, the V gene TRBV6-5; TRBD1 agrees at 7 bases. Germline values: CDR1 MNHEY, CDR2 SVGAGI. Unmatched junction bases numbered 9, after V lost 6 bases and J lost 2 bases. The CDR3 covers 15 residues. The CDR3 loop is CASRSPTGDNYGYTF. DNA of the CDR3: TGTGCCAGCAGATCACCTACAGGGGACAACTATGGCTACACCTTC.

The rearrangement uses TRBV30 and TRBJ1-5; 8 bases are shared with TRBD1. The CDR3 has 13 residues. Trimming cost V 1 base and J 5 bases; bases outside gene matches: 1. Germline V gene sequence: CDR1 GTSNPN, CDR2 SVGIG (reference sequence). Here the CDR3 reads CAWSAGGDQPQHF. The CDR3 DNA reads TGTGCCTGGAGTGCAGGGGGCGATCAGCCCCAGCATTTT.